Sequencing of this T cell receptor (beta chain) was carried out in a study of post-analysis software for immune sequencing data. Points on this clonotype: As yet, its antigen is unknown.

Unique molecular identifiers had been added to the TCR beta cDNA libraries. TCRdb reanalysed the PCR reads using MiXCR and keeps one entry per CDR3 protein. This sample has hundreds of thousands of distinct CDR3 sequences; 25% to 30% occur once, and the top ten carry around 0.56%. The CDR3 extends over 13 amino acids. In germline, CDR1 is KGHDR, CDR2 SFDVKD. V was clipped by 3 bases and J by 7 bases, with 12 bases between them. Study-wide results and limits: Four or five TRBV segments, TRBV5-6, TRBV5-1 and TRBV20-1 among them, were found more frequent in patients than controls. Among multiple sclerosis patients, normalized Chao1 diversity was significantly below that of controls.

The chain has TRBV24-1 and TRBJ2-7; unclear D gene. The clonotype was recovered from a girl aged 10-17 years with multiple sclerosis. Sequencing input: blood. The CDR3 DNA reads as TGTGCCACCAGTGATCCGGCCGCTAAGGAGCAGTACTTC. Translated, it gives CATSDPAAKEQYF.